This T cell receptor (beta chain) originates from a study of blood T cell repertoires in COVID-19. About the study: Material from acute and convalescent COVID-19 was sourced from the United States, Italy and Spain.

The CDR3 sequence is 14 residues long. Trimming at V came to 5 bases and at J to 9 bases, leaving 7 bases not matched to a gene. The germline CDR1 and CDR2 sequences are MDHEN and SYDVKM. Method: immunoSEQ multiplex PCR; TCRdb's copy keeps in-frame clones and lacks some. This table has around 260,000 clones, 80% to 90% appearing once. The sequencing input was peripheral blood. The clonotype originates from a woman between 70 and 85 years old with COVID-19, enrolled during active disease. The genes are TRBV28 and TRBJ2-1; 10 nucleotides line up with TRBD1. In nucleotides, the CDR3 is TGTGCCAGCAGTCCCGGGACAGGGGTTGGTGAGCAGTTCTTC. Translated, it gives CASSPGTGVGEQFF.